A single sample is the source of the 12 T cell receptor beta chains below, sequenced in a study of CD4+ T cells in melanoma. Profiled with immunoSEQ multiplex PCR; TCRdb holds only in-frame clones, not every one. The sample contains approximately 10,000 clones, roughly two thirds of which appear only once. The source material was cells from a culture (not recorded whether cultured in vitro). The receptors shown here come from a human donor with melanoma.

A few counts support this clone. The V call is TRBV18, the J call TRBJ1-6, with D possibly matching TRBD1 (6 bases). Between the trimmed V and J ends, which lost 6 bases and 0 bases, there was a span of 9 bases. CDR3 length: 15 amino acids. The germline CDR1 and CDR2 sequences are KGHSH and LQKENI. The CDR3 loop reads CASSTGTSYNSPLHF. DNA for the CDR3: TGTGCCAGCTCCACAGGGACCTCCTATAATTCACCCCTCCACTTT. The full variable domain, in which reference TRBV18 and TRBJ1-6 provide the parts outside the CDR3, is NAGVMQNPRHLVRRRGQEARLRCSPMKGHSHVYWYRQLPEEGLKFMVYLQKENIIDESGMPKERFSAEFPKEGPSILRIQQVVRGDSAAYFCASSTGTSYNSPLHFGNGTRLTVT.

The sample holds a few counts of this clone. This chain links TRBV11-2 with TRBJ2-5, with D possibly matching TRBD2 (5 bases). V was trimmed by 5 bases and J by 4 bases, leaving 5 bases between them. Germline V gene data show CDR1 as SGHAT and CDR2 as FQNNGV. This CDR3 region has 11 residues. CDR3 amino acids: CASSEGETQYF. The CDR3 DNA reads TGTGCCAGCAGCGAGGGAGAGACCCAGTACTTC.

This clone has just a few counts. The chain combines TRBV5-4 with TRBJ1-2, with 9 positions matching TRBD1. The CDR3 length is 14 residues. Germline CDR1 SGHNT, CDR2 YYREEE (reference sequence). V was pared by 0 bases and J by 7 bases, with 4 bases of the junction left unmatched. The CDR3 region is CASSLEQGAIGYTF. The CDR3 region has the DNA TGTGCCAGCAGCTTGGAACAGGGGGCGATTGGCTACACCTTC.

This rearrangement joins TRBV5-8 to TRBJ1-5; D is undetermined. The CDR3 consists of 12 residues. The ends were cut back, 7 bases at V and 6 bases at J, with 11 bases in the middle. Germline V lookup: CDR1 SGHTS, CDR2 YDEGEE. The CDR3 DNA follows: TGTGCCAGCGGTACCCCGTTTCAGCCCCAGCATTTT. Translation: CASGTPFQPQHF. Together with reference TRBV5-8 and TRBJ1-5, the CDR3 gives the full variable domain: EAGVTQSPTHLIKTRGQQATLRCSPISGHTSVYWYQQALGLGLQFLLWYDEGEERNRGNFPPRFSGRQFPNYSSELNVNALELEDSALYLCASGTPFQPQHFGDGTRLSIL.

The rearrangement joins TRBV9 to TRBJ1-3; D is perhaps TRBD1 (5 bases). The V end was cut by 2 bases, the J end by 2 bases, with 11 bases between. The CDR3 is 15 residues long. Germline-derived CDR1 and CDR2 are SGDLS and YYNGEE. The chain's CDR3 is CASSVGGGTGNTIYF. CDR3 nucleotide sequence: TGTGCCAGCAGCGTGGGGGGAGGCACTGGAAACACCATATATTTT.

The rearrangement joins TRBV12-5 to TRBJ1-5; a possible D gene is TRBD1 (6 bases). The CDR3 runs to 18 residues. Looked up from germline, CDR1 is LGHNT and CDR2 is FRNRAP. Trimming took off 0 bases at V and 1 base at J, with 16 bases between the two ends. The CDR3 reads CASGLVPLGGGSNQPQHF. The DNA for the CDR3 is TGTGCTAGTGGTTTGGTACCGTTGGGAGGGGGGAGCAATCAGCCCCAGCATTTT. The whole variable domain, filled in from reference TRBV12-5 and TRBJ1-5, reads DARVTQTPRHKVTEMGQEVTMRCQPILGHNTVFWYRQTMMQGLELLAYFRNRAPLDDSGMPKDRFSAEMPDATLATLKIQPSEPRDSAVYFCASGLVPLGGGSNQPQHFGDGTRLSIL.

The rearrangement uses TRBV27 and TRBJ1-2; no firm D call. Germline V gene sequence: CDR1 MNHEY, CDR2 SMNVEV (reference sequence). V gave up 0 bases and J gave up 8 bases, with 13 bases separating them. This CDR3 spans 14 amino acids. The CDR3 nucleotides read TGTGCCAGCAGTTTATCGGGGAGGACCGGGGGCTACACCTTC. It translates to CASSLSGRTGGYTF.

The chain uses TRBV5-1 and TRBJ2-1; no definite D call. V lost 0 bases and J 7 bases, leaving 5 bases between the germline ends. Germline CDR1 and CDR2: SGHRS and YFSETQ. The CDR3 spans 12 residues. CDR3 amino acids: CASSLVPNEQFF. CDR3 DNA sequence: TGCGCCAGCAGCTTGGTGCCTAATGAGCAGTTCTTC.

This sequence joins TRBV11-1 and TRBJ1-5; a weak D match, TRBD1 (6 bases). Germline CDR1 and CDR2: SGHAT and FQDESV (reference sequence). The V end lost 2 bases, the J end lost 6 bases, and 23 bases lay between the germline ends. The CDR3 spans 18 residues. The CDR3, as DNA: TGTGCCAGCAGCTTATCCGGGCAGGGGCGTGATGGGGGTCAGCCCCAGCATTTT. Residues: CASSLSGQGRDGGQPQHF.

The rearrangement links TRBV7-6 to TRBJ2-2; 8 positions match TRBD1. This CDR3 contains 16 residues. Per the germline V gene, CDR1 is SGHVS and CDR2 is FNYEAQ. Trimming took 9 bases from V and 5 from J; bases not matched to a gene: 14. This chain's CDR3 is CASTSGGGLMTGELFF. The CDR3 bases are TGTGCCAGTACTTCAGGGGGCGGTTTGATGACCGGGGAGCTGTTTTTT.

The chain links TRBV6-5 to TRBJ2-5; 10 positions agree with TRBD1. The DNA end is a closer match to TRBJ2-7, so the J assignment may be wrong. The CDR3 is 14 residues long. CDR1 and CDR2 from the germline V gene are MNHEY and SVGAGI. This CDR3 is CASSDRGRLVEQYF. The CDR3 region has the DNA TGTGCCAGCAGCGACAGGGGGCGGTTAGTCGAGCAGTACTTC.

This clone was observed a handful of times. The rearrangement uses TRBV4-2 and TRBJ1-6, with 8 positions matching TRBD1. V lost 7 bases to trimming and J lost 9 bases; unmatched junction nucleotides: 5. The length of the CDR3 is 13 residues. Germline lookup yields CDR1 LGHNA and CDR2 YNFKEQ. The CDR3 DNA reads TGTGCCAGCACGGGACAGGAGACTTCACCCCTCCACTTT. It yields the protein CASTGQETSPLHF.